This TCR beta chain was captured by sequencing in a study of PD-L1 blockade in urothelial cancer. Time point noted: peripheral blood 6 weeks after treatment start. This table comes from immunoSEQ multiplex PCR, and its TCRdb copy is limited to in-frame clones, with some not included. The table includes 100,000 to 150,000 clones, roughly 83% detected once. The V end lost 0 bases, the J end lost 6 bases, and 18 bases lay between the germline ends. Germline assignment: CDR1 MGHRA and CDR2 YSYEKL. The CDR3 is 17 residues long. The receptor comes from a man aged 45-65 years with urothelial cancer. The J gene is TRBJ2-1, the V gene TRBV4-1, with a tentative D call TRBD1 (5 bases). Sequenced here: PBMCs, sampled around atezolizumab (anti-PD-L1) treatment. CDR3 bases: TGCGCCAGCAGCCAAGATGTTGGGGCGGAAACGATCAATGAGCAGTTCTTC. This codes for CASSQDVGAETINEQFF.